The present T cell receptor beta chain was sequenced within a study of sequential checkpoint blockade in melanoma. Looking at the study overall: Randomization was 1:1 between first-line nivolumab→ipilimumab and ipilimumab→nivolumab.

The V gene's germline CDR1 is MDHEN and CDR2 SYDVKM. This CDR3 is 14 amino acids long. Trimming cost V 2 bases and J 0 bases, with 8 bases left between them. Treatment of the sample: randomized to nivolumab then ipilimumab (arm A) or the reverse (arm B). Method: immunoSEQ multiplex PCR; TCRdb's copy keeps in-frame clones and lacks some. The table includes 34,000 or so clones, approximately 81% detected once. This sequence originates from a human donor with melanoma. The V and J genes are TRBV28 and TRBJ2-7; tentatively, D is TRBD1 (6 bases). The specimen comprised CD8+ T cells sorted from blood (inferred from file names), sampled from a patient given nivolumab and ipilimumab in sequence. The CDR3 DNA follows: TGTGCCAGCAGTTTAAGGGGGATCTCCTACGAGCAGTACTTC. Its translation: CASSLRGISYEQYF.